Listed here is a single TCR beta chain. V shed 0 bases and J 2 bases; nucleotides not matched to a gene: 14. The CDR3 is made up of 20 amino acids. Germline CDR1 LGHNA, CDR2 YNFKEQ. TCRdb's table, derived via immunoSEQ multiplex PCR, lists solely in-frame clones and lacks some. Of roughly 74,000 clones in the sample, over 75% were seen once. The data originate from a study of blood T cell repertoires in COVID-19. The TCR was taken from a man between 65 and 79 years old with active or convalescent COVID-19. This chain joins TRBV4-2 and TRBJ2-2; TRBD2 aligns across 8 bases. The sequencing sample was made of peripheral blood. The CDR3 DNA is TGTGCCAGCAGCCAAGACTATACGGCGGGGGGACGTCCCAACACCGGGGAGCTGTTTTTT. Encoded protein: CASSQDYTAGGRPNTGELFF.